These 14 T cell receptor beta chains originate from one sample sequenced in a study of cytomegalovirus exposure and HLA in healthy donors. The protocol was immunoSEQ multiplex PCR, while the TCRdb copy is restricted to in-frame clones and leaves out a portion. The table includes approximately 100,000 clones, roughly 92% detected once. Sequences were obtained from PBMCs. The receptor set was obtained from a woman aged 25 to 39 in good health and CMV-seropositive.

The chain recombines TRBV18 with TRBJ2-7; tentative D call: TRBD2 (6 bases). V was cut by 1 base and J by 4 bases, with 14 bases left in between. The CDR3 has 15 residues. The germline V gene has CDR1 KGHSH and CDR2 LQKENI. The CDR3 here is CASSPRRGSAYEQYF. CDR3 DNA: TGTGCCAGCTCACCACGGAGGGGTTCGGCTTACGAGCAGTACTTC. Drawing the rest from reference TRBV18 and TRBJ2-7, the complete variable domain is NAGVMQNPRHLVRRRGQEARLRCSPMKGHSHVYWYRQLPEEGLKFMVYLQKENIIDESGMPKERFSAEFPKEGPSILRIQQVVRGDSAAYFCASSPRRGSAYEQYFGPGTRLTVT.

CDR3 amino acids: CAWSRGQSDYGYTF. The CDR3 DNA reads TGTGCCTGGAGCCGAGGACAGTCCGACTATGGCTACACCTTC. The chain employs TRBV30 and TRBJ1-2; maybe TRBD1 (6 bases). Trimming cost V 3 bases and J 3 bases, with 14 bases left between them. Germline V lookup: CDR1 GTSNPN, CDR2 SVGIG (reference sequence). This CDR3 is 14 amino acids long. The full variable domain, with the rest looked up from reference TRBV30 and TRBJ1-2, is SQTIHQWPATLVQPVGSPLSLECTVEGTSNPNLYWYRQAAGRGLQLLFYSVGIGQISSEVPQNLSASRPQDRQFILSSKKLLLSDSGFYLCAWSRGQSDYGYTFGSGTRLTVV.

The chain joins TRBV2 to TRBJ1-1, with D possibly TRBD1 on 5 matching bases. CDR1 is SNHLY and CDR2 is FYNNEI in the germline V gene. The length of the CDR3 is 16 residues. Trimming stripped 9 bases from V and 3 bases from J, with 23 bases between. DNA of the CDR3: TGTGCCAGTTCATCCAGACCCAAGGTAGGGGACACTGAAGCTTTCTTT. Encoded protein: CASSSRPKVGDTEAFF.

This chain joins TRBV9 and TRBJ2-3, with TRBD2 matching over 9 bases. V dropped 0 bases and J dropped 4; count of bases not matched to a gene: 3. Germline V gene sequence: CDR1 SGDLS, CDR2 YYNGEE. The CDR3 runs 15 residues. CDR3: CASSVVGTSSDTQYF. The CDR3 DNA follows: TGTGCCAGCAGCGTAGTAGGGACTAGCTCAGATACGCAGTATTTT.

The genes are TRBV12-1 and TRBJ2-1; the table's TRBD2 call for D was not verified on the DNA. TRBV12-1 is an annotated pseudogene. The CDR3 consists of 15 residues. The CDR3 sequence: CASSYLAIPYNEQFF. CDR3 sequence (DNA): TGTGCCAGCAGCTACTTAGCGATTCCCTACAATGAGCAGTTCTTC.

V is TRBV5-6 and J is TRBJ2-7; D is perhaps TRBD2 (6 bases). The length of the CDR3 is 16 residues. Germline CDR1 reads SGHDT; CDR2 reads YYEEEE. Trimming left V 3 bases short and J 0 bases short, with 16 bases between. The CDR3 bases are TGTGCCAGCAGCTCACGCGCGGGACTGAGCTCCTACGAGCAGTACTTC. This encodes CASSSRAGLSSYEQYF.

The rearrangement uses TRBV11-2 and TRBJ2-1; TRBD2 is a possible D gene (5 bases). Germline assignment: CDR1 SGHAT and CDR2 FQNNGV. V was trimmed by 1 base and J by 9 bases, leaving 10 bases between them. The CDR3 is 13 residues long. CDR3 DNA sequence: TGTGCCAGCAGCTTAGGGCCGGGATTTGAGCAGTTCTTC. Protein sequence: CASSLGPGFEQFF.

This rearrangement joins TRBV18 to TRBJ2-7; D uncertain. The V end was cut by 2 bases, the J end by 3 bases, with 11 bases between. This CDR3 comprises 14 residues. Germline V gene lookup returns CDR1 KGHSH and CDR2 LQKENI. CDR3 amino acids: CASSPDSEDYEQYF. The CDR3 DNA sequence: TGTGCCAGCTCACCAGATTCAGAGGACTACGAGCAGTACTTC. The complete variable domain, with remaining parts taken from reference TRBV18 and TRBJ2-7, reads NAGVMQNPRHLVRRRGQEARLRCSPMKGHSHVYWYRQLPEEGLKFMVYLQKENIIDESGMPKERFSAEFPKEGPSILRIQQVVRGDSAAYFCASSPDSEDYEQYFGPGTRLTVT.

The chain is built from TRBV5-1 and TRBJ2-5; tentatively, D is TRBD1 (6 bases). The CDR3 has 16 residues. The V end was cut by 4 bases, the J end by 0 bases, with 16 bases between. Germline-derived CDR1 and CDR2 are SGHRS and YFSETQ. The CDR3 here is CASSPRPDRNQETQYF. DNA of the CDR3: TGCGCCAGCAGCCCACGCCCCGACAGGAACCAAGAGACCCAGTACTTC.

This rearrangement joins TRBV29-1 to TRBJ2-7; 9 nucleotides line up with TRBD1. The CDR3 loop spans 15 amino acids. Unmatched junction bases numbered 10, after V lost 6 bases and J lost 1 base. Germline assignment: CDR1 SQVTM and CDR2 ANQGSEA. DNA for the CDR3: TGCAGCGTCCGCGGATCGGGACAGGGTTCCTACGAGCAGTACTTC. The encoded protein is CSVRGSGQGSYEQYF.

V and J are TRBV5-4 and TRBJ2-3; possible D gene TRBD2, 5 bases. V was shortened by 4 bases and J by 2 bases, with 17 bases between the two germline ends. The CDR3 runs 16 residues. Germline V gene lookup returns CDR1 SGHNT and CDR2 YYREEE (reference sequence). The CDR3: CASSPVLPGITDTQYF. CDR3 DNA: TGTGCCAGCAGCCCGGTTTTACCGGGAATCACAGATACGCAGTATTTT.

The rearrangement joins TRBV4-1 to TRBJ2-4; D possibly corresponds to TRBD2 (6 bases). The length of the CDR3 is 16 residues. Germline assignment: CDR1 MGHRA and CDR2 YSYEKL. Trimming left V 0 bases short and J 0 bases short, with 9 bases between. The CDR3 DNA follows: TGCGCCAGCAGCCAAGACTACGGGGGAGCCAAAAACATTCAGTACTTC. Translated: CASSQDYGGAKNIQYF.

The rearrangement links TRBV19 to TRBJ2-7; maybe TRBD1 (6 bases). The germline gives CDR1 LNHDA, CDR2 SQIVND (reference sequence). V was shortened by 4 bases and J by 4 bases, with 11 bases between the two germline ends. This CDR3 contains 13 residues. CDR3 sequence (DNA): TGTGCCAGTAGTAGTAGTCAGGGGTACGAGCAGTACTTC. It is translated as CASSSSQGYEQYF.

The rearrangement joins TRBV29-1 to TRBJ2-3, with D unclear. Germline CDR1 is SQVTM and CDR2 is ANQGSEA. This CDR3 has 12 residues. Trimming took 3 bases from V and 7 from J, leaving 11 bases between them. The CDR3 sequence: CSVEPSSYTQYF. The CDR3 nucleotides are TGCAGCGTTGAGCCTAGTTCTTATACGCAGTATTTT.